What follows are 11 T cell receptor beta chains derived from one specimen sequenced in a study of T cell responses to AZD1222 COVID-19 vaccine. Measured with immunoSEQ multiplex PCR; TCRdb has only the in-frame clones, and not every one. This table has roughly 150,000 clones, roughly 90% appearing once. Source: peripheral blood, taken 28 days after the second AZD1222 dose. The source is an adult who received the AZD1222 COVID-19 vaccine.

The chain is built from TRBV18 and TRBJ2-5, with TRBD1 as a possible D gene (6 bases). V lost 5 bases and J 5 bases, leaving 15 bases between the germline ends. The length of the CDR3 is 14 residues. Germline V lookup: CDR1 KGHSH, CDR2 LQKENI. This chain's CDR3 is CASSGQTRDETQYF. The DNA of the CDR3 is TGTGCCAGCTCAGGACAGACCAGGGATGAGACCCAGTACTTC.

The chain is built from TRBV2 and TRBJ1-2; no clear D gene. The V gene lost 4 bases and the J gene lost 8 bases, with 14 bases spanning the gap. The CDR3 covers 13 residues. The germline CDR1 and CDR2 sequences are SNHLY and FYNNEI. CDR3 bases: TGTGCCAGCAGTGTGTTGGCAGATCGGGGCTACACCTTC. It encodes CASSVLADRGYTF.

The CDR3 region is CASSVRQGAKDEQFF. The DNA of the CDR3 is TGTGCCAGCAGTGTCCGACAGGGGGCTAAGGATGAGCAGTTCTTC. The chain has TRBV6-4 and TRBJ2-1; 10 nucleotides agree with TRBD1. This CDR3 region has 15 residues. In germline, CDR1 is MRHNA, CDR2 SNTAGT. V trimming: 4 bases; J trimming: 8 bases; junction bases outside the gene matches: 8.

This chain joins TRBV6-2 or TRBV6-3 and TRBJ2-2, with a tentative D call TRBD2 (5 bases). The CDR3 is 15 residues long. V was shortened by 1 base and J by 6 bases, with 12 bases between the two germline ends. From germline, CDR1 is MNHEY and CDR2 SVGEGT. The CDR3 sequence: CASSYWSGLAGELFF. CDR3 in DNA: TGTGCCAGCAGTTACTGGTCGGGGTTAGCCGGGGAGCTGTTTTTT.

The chain employs TRBV7-3 and TRBJ2-3, with 12 bases lining up with TRBD1. The CDR3 totals 18 residues. Germline CDR1 is SGHTA and CDR2 is FQGTGA. Germline trimming cut 6 bases from V and 0 bases from J; bases unmatched to any gene: 10. As DNA, the CDR3 is TGTGCCAGCAGTCCTGGGACAGGGGGCCGTCCTAGCACAGATACGCAGTATTTT. Protein sequence: CASSPGTGGRPSTDTQYF.

The chain uses TRBV24-1 and TRBJ2-3, with D hard to call. There are 13 residues in the CDR3. CDR1 KGHDR and CDR2 SFDVKD come from the germline V gene. V was cut by 4 bases and J by 5 bases, with 9 bases left in between. CDR3: CATSESPEDTQYF. DNA of the CDR3: TGTGCCACCAGTGAGAGCCCCGAAGATACGCAGTATTTT.

This clone was counted once. The rearrangement joins TRBV20-1 to TRBJ1-2; D is unclear. Trimming removed 5 bases from V and 5 bases from J, with 9 bases in between. This CDR3 has 11 amino acids. Germline CDR1 and CDR2: DFQATT and SNEGSKA (reference sequence). The CDR3 loop reads CSAHDRYGYTF. Written as DNA, the CDR3 is TGCAGTGCTCACGACCGATATGGCTACACCTTC.

The chain employs TRBV7-2 and TRBJ1-5; D gene ambiguous. Trimming removed 3 bases at V and 5 bases at J, with 11 bases between. Germline lookup yields CDR1 SGHTA and CDR2 FQGNSA. The CDR3 contains 14 residues. As DNA, the CDR3 is TGTGCCAGCAGCTTCACAGCTCGGGATCAGCCCCAGCATTTT. It encodes CASSFTARDQPQHF.

This clone was seen a single time. V is TRBV27 and J is TRBJ1-2; 12 bases align to TRBD1. Germline lookup yields CDR1 MNHEY and CDR2 SMNVEV (reference sequence). The ends lost 7 bases at V and 5 bases at J; junction bases unmatched: 5. The CDR3 extends over 14 amino acids. CDR3 sequence: CASTGTGGFYGYTF. The CDR3 DNA reads TGTGCCAGCACCGGGACAGGGGGCTTTTATGGCTACACCTTC.

The chain recombines TRBV7-2 with TRBJ1-6, with D perhaps TRBD1 (5 bases). The CDR3 loop spans 12 amino acids. Deletions cut 4 bases from V and 7 bases from J, with 5 bases between. Germline CDR1 reads SGHTA; CDR2 reads FQGNSA. The DNA for the CDR3 is TGTGCCAGCAGCTGGACAAATTCACCCCTCCACTTT. Amino acid sequence: CASSWTNSPLHF.

The chain uses TRBV30 and TRBJ1-3; D is unclear. The germline V gene encodes CDR1 GTSNPN and CDR2 SVGIG (reference sequence). The V and J ends lost 0 bases and 0 bases respectively, with 6 bases between them. CDR3 size: 14 residues. CDR3 bases: TGTGCCTGGAGTGTAGGTGTCTCTGGAAACACCATATATTTT. Protein: CAWSVGVSGNTIYF.